Below are 26 T cell receptor beta chains sequenced from a single sample in a study of shared clonotypes between healthy human individuals. The repertoire was sequenced with immunoSEQ multiplex PCR; TCRdb's copy has only in-frame clones and lacks some. The sample carries around 100,000 clones, roughly 70% recorded once. Sample: memory CD8+ T cells sorted from blood. Subset denoted: CD45RO+ cells pooled with CCR7-negative TemRA cells. Every receptor here comes from a woman aged 25 to 39 in good health.

The V call is TRBV6-6, the J call TRBJ1-2, with D perhaps matching TRBD1 (5 bases). Germline CDR1 is MNHNY and CDR2 is SVGAGI (reference sequence). V was pared by 8 bases and J by 3 bases, with 7 bases between. This CDR3 region has 11 residues. The CDR3 spells CASGAYYGYTF. The CDR3 coding sequence is TGTGCCAGCGGGGCTTACTATGGCTACACCTTC.

This clone was counted a single time. The chain employs TRBV5-1 and TRBJ2-7; TRBD2 might be the D (6 bases). With 6 bases removed from V and 0 bases from J, the gap between germline ends came to 13 bases. The germline CDR1 and CDR2 sequences are SGHRS and YFSETQ. CDR3 size: 14 residues. CDR3 nucleotide sequence: TGCGCCAGCAAGGAGGGCGGGCGCTCCTACGAGCAGTACTTC. Encoded protein: CASKEGGRSYEQYF.

V usage is TRBV7-9 and J usage is TRBJ2-7; 7 bases are a match to TRBD2. The CDR3 totals 15 residues. CDR1 and CDR2 (germline): SEHNR, FQNEAQ (reference sequence). Trimming cost V 2 bases and J 0 bases; bases outside gene matches: 4. The CDR3 coding sequence is TGTGCCAGCAGCTTAAGTCTAGCGGCCTCCTACGAGCAGTACTTC. Encoded protein: CASSLSLAASYEQYF.

The chain combines TRBV30 with TRBJ2-3; TRBD2 matches 7 bases. The V gene's germline CDR1 is GTSNPN and CDR2 SVGIG (reference sequence). CDR3 size: 16 residues. The V segment lost 2 bases and the J segment 3 bases; nucleotides outside the gene matches: 11. This CDR3 is CAWSYLLRGGTDTQYF. The CDR3 bases are TGTGCCTGGAGTTACCTCTTGCGGGGAGGGACAGATACGCAGTATTTT.

The chain employs TRBV28 and TRBJ2-1; the D gene is possibly TRBD2 (6 bases). Trimming stripped 1 base from V and 8 bases from J, with 9 bases between. CDR1 is MDHEN, CDR2 SYDVKM, per germline. This CDR3 spans 13 amino acids. Here the CDR3 reads CASSLSGGDEQFF. As DNA, the CDR3 is TGTGCCAGCAGTTTATCGGGCGGGGATGAGCAGTTCTTC.

The chain combines TRBV2 with TRBJ1-2; tentative D call: TRBD1 (6 bases). The V gene lost 5 bases and the J gene lost 7 bases, with 11 bases spanning the gap. This CDR3 comprises 12 residues. Germline CDR1 is SNHLY and CDR2 is FYNNEI. CDR3 residues: CASSFGQTGYTF. CDR3 nucleotides: TGTGCCAGCAGTTTCGGACAGACTGGCTACACCTTC. Using reference TRBV2 and TRBJ1-2 for the parts outside the CDR3, the full variable domain is EPEVTQTPSHQVTQMGQEVILRCVPISNHLYFYWYRQILGQKVEFLVSFYNNEISEKSEIFDDQFSVERPDGSNFTLKIRSTKLEDSAMYFCASSFGQTGYTFGSGTRLTVV.

The chain links TRBV4-1 to TRBJ1-4; 7 nucleotides match TRBD1. With 4 bases clipped from V and 2 bases from J, the junction kept 4 bases outside the gene matches. Germline CDR1 MGHRA, CDR2 YSYEKL. This CDR3 is built from 15 residues. The CDR3 DNA is TGCGCCAGCAGCCCGAAGGGACAGACTAATGAAAAACTGTTTTTT. It encodes CASSPKGQTNEKLFF.

This clone showed up just once. The rearrangement joins TRBV6-6 to TRBJ1-5; D gene unclear. Trimming removed 6 bases at V and 3 bases at J, with 9 bases between. Germline-derived CDR1 and CDR2 are MNHNY and SVGAGI (reference sequence). CDR3 size: 13 residues. CDR3 protein: CASRWATNQPQHF. The CDR3 DNA is TGTGCCAGCAGGTGGGCCACCAATCAGCCCCAGCATTTT.

J is TRBJ2-7 and V is TRBV27; 10 positions match TRBD2. The germline V gene has CDR1 MNHEY and CDR2 SMNVEV (reference sequence). The CDR3 covers 14 residues. With 5 bases clipped from V and 3 bases from J, the junction kept 4 bases outside the gene matches. The DNA for the CDR3 is TGTGCCAGCAGTCTCGTAGCGGGAGGCTACGAGCAGTACTTC. Its translation is CASSLVAGGYEQYF.

The chain recombines TRBV4-1 with TRBJ2-7, with D tentatively TRBD1 (6 bases). The CDR3 sequence is 16 residues long. The germline CDR1 and CDR2 sequences are MGHRA and YSYEKL. V lost 4 bases and J lost 0, with 16 bases in between. The CDR3: CASSLSGADSSYEQYF. Here the CDR3 DNA reads TGCGCCAGCAGCCTAAGCGGAGCGGACAGCTCCTACGAGCAGTACTTC.

This chain links TRBV2 with TRBJ2-2; 9 bases match TRBD1. This CDR3 region has 16 residues. V was pared by 2 bases and J by 7 bases, with 8 bases of the junction left unmatched. Looked up from germline, CDR1 is SNHLY and CDR2 is FYNNEI. CDR3 sequence: CASSETLTGGNGELFF. DNA for the CDR3: TGTGCCAGCAGTGAAACCCTGACAGGGGGTAACGGGGAGCTGTTTTTT.

The J gene is TRBJ2-3, the V gene TRBV7-8, with D hard to call. The V gene's germline CDR1 is SGHVS and CDR2 FQNEAQ. The CDR3 consists of 15 residues. The germline V and J ends were trimmed by 5 bases and 4 bases, with 16 bases remaining between them. The CDR3 spells CASSLYTSLPDTQYF. CDR3 in DNA: TGTGCCAGCAGCCTTTACACGAGCTTGCCAGATACGCAGTATTTT. Filled out from reference TRBV7-8 and TRBJ2-3, the complete variable domain reads GAGVSQSPRYKVAKRGQDVALRCDPISGHVSLFWYQQALGQGPEFLTYFQNEAQLDKSGLPSDRFFAERPEGSVSTLKIQRTQQEDSAVYLCASSLYTSLPDTQYFGPGTRLTVL.

The chain uses TRBV6-1 and TRBJ1-5, with D hard to call. V shed 6 bases and J shed 1 base, with 13 bases lying between them. Per germline, CDR1 MNHNS and CDR2 SASEGT. CDR3 length equals 15 residues. CDR3 nucleotides: TGTGCCAGCAGGGACGTAATTTGGAGCAATCAGCCCCAGCATTTT. Translated, it gives CASRDVIWSNQPQHF.

The chain combines TRBV2 with TRBJ1-1; D may be TRBD1 (6 bases). Trimming removed 3 bases at V and 8 bases at J, with 13 bases between. CDR1 is SNHLY, CDR2 FYNNEI, per germline. The CDR3 is 13 residues long. CDR3 nucleotides: TGTGCCAGCAGTGATGGGGGCAGGGGCGAAGCTTTCTTT. Encoded protein: CASSDGGRGEAFF. The full variable domain, rest sourced from reference TRBV2 and TRBJ1-1, is EPEVTQTPSHQVTQMGQEVILRCVPISNHLYFYWYRQILGQKVEFLVSFYNNEISEKSEIFDDQFSVERPDGSNFTLKIRSTKLEDSAMYFCASSDGGRGEAFFGQGTRLTVV.

The J gene is TRBJ1-4, the V gene TRBV5-4, with no clear D. Trimming pared 2 bases from V and 6 bases from J, leaving 8 bases between. This CDR3 spans 13 amino acids. Germline CDR1 SGHNT, CDR2 YYREEE (reference sequence). The CDR3 is CASSFRTDEKLFF. The CDR3 DNA follows: TGTGCCAGCAGCTTCCGGACTGATGAAAAACTGTTTTTT.

On this clone itself: Other DNA sequences of this sample code for an identical CDR3. The chain joins TRBV6-1 to TRBJ1-3, with unresolved D. V gave up 3 bases and J gave up 2 bases, with 2 bases separating them. Germline lookup yields CDR1 MNHNS and CDR2 SASEGT. The CDR3 runs 12 residues. The CDR3 here is CASSDPGNTIYF. For the CDR3, the DNA is TGTGCCAGCAGTGACCCTGGAAACACCATATATTTT.

The chain uses TRBV4-1 and TRBJ1-1; 7 bases line up with TRBD1. The CDR3 covers 16 residues. V was clipped by 3 bases and J by 1 base; unmatched bases: 8. Looked up from germline, CDR1 is MGHRA and CDR2 is YSYEKL. The CDR3 reads CASSQGAGTENTEAFF. CDR3 DNA: TGCGCCAGCAGCCAGGGAGCCGGGACAGAGAACACTGAAGCTTTCTTT.

The chain recombines TRBV2 with TRBJ2-7; maybe TRBD1 (6 bases). V was pared by 6 bases and J by 4 bases, with 16 bases between. Germline V gives CDR1 SNHLY, CDR2 FYNNEI. The CDR3 contains 14 residues. CDR3 DNA: TGTGCCAGCAGCAAAGGGTGGGACAAATACGAGCAGTACTTC. This codes for CASSKGWDKYEQYF.

Turning to this clone: The junction does not match germline at one end; this may be a read error. CDR3 DNA: TGTGCCAGCAACTTAGCGGAGAATGAGCAGTTCTTC. Amino acids: CASNLAENEQFF. This sequence joins TRBV11-2 and TRBJ2-1, with D tentatively TRBD2 (6 bases). The CDR3 length is 12 residues. From germline, CDR1 is SGHAT and CDR2 FQNNGV.

This chain connects TRBV27 to TRBJ2-2; TRBD1 matches at 10 bases. Germline loops: CDR1 MNHEY, CDR2 SMNVEV (reference sequence). The CDR3 covers 18 residues. Trimming at V came to 4 bases and at J to 7 bases, leaving 15 bases not matched to a gene. The CDR3 DNA sequence: TGTGCCAGCAGTTCCGTACTGGCGACAGGGGGCGCGATCGGGGAGCTGTTTTTT. Its protein product is CASSSVLATGGAIGELFF.

V gene TRBV25-1 combines with J gene TRBJ2-7; D not certain. This CDR3 contains 13 residues. V lost 2 bases and J lost 2, with 7 bases in between. Germline values: CDR1 MGHDK, CDR2 SYGVNS. The CDR3 DNA follows: TGTGCCAGCAGTGAAAACGGGCCCTACGAGCAGTACTTC. This translates into CASSENGPYEQYF.

V usage is TRBV5-1 and J usage is TRBJ2-5; tentatively, D is TRBD2 (5 bases). The J call may not be correct, given that the DNA end is closer to TRBJ2-7. Per the germline V gene, CDR1 is SGHRS and CDR2 is YFSETQ. This CDR3 region has 15 residues. The CDR3 DNA reads TGCGCCAGCAGCTTTTCAGCGGAGGTAATGTACGAGCAGTACTTC. Its translation is CASSFSAEVMYEQYF.

This clone is medium-sized (0.01 to 0.1%) by share. The rearrangement uses TRBV11-2 and TRBJ2-2; 9 positions agree with TRBD2. Germline CDR1 SGHAT, CDR2 FQNNGV. CDR3 size: 17 residues. Germline trimming cut 2 bases from V and 3 bases from J; bases unmatched to any gene: 7. The CDR3 region is CASSLTRLAAYTGELFF. The CDR3 nucleotides are TGTGCCAGCAGCTTAACCAGACTAGCGGCCTACACCGGGGAGCTGTTTTTT.

The rearrangement uses TRBV2 and TRBJ1-1, with a tentative D call TRBD1 (6 bases). This CDR3 spans 14 amino acids. CDR1 is SNHLY and CDR2 is FYNNEI in the germline V gene. Trimming stripped 3 bases from V and 5 bases from J, with 13 bases between. The CDR3 DNA sequence: TGTGCCAGCAGTGACGCGGGGGCGGGAACTGAAGCTTTCTTT. This codes for CASSDAGAGTEAFF.

The table lists this clone with a few counts. The chain carries TRBV27 and TRBJ2-1; 13 nucleotides match TRBD2. The V segment lost 2 bases and the J segment 5 bases; nucleotides outside the gene matches: 6. The CDR3 loop spans 17 amino acids. Germline CDR1 is MNHEY and CDR2 is SMNVEV (reference sequence). DNA of the CDR3: TGTGCCAGCAGTTTACCAGGACTAGCGGGAGTACACAATGAGCAGTTCTTC. Translation: CASSLPGLAGVHNEQFF.

V usage is TRBV28 and J usage is TRBJ1-1, with a tentative D call TRBD1 (6 bases). V dropped 1 base and J dropped 1 base, with 19 bases sitting between them. This CDR3 contains 18 residues. Looked up from germline, CDR1 is MDHEN and CDR2 is SYDVKM. CDR3 nucleotides: TGTGCCAGCAGTTTATACCCCCCGGGGGAGGGACAGAACACTGAAGCTTTCTTT. Amino acid sequence: CASSLYPPGEGQNTEAFF.